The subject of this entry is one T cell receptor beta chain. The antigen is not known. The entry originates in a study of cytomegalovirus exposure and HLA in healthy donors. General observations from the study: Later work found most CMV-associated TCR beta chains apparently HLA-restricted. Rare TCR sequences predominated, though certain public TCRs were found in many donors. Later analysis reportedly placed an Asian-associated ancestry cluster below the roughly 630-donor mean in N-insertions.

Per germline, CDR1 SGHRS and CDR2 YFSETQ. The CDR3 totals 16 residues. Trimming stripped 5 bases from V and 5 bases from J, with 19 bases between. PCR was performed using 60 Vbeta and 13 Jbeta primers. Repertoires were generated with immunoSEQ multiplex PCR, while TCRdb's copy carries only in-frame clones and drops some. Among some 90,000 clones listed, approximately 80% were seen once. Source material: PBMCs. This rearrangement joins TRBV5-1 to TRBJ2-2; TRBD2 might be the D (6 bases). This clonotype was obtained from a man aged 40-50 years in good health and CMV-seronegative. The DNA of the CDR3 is TGCGCCAGCAGTAGGCTCCCCGGGACTTCAACCGGGGAGCTGTTTTTT. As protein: CASSRLPGTSTGELFF.